These 10 T cell receptor beta chains were all obtained from the same sample, sequenced in a study of blood T cells in healthy people across ages. PCR was performed a second time for about 6 to 12 cycles using a sample-barcoded 5' primer and a J-beta primer mix. TCRdb recomputed calls from the 5' RACE reads with MiXCR, one row per CDR3 protein. The data hold about 1 million distinct CDR3 sequences, with approximately 25% observed a single time. The data were also submitted as part of a second study, on T cells of mothers and their children.

Sequencing input: blood. Every receptor here comes from a girl aged 2 to 10 in good health.

This chain connects TRBV5-6 to TRBJ1-4, with D possibly being TRBD1 (5 bases). CDR3 size: 13 residues. Germline lookup yields CDR1 SGHDT and CDR2 YYEEEE. Trimming pared 0 bases from V and 10 bases from J, leaving 10 bases between. CDR3: CASSLEQEGKLFF. CDR3 DNA sequence: TGTGCCAGCAGCTTGGAACAGGAGGGAAAACTGTTTTTT.

The chain uses TRBV7-9 and TRBJ1-1; D unresolved. The CDR3 runs to 11 residues. Germline CDR1 reads SEHNR; CDR2 reads FQNEAQ (reference sequence). Trimming pared 11 bases from V and 6 bases from J, leaving 13 bases between. The CDR3 here is CASSKGAEAFF. CDR3 bases: TGTGCCTCCTCCAAGGGCGCTGAAGCTTTCTTT.

This clonotype appeared a few times. The V gene is TRBV7-9, the J gene TRBJ2-7; unclear D gene. Trimming stripped 1 base from V and 1 base from J, with 8 bases between. Germline V gene lookup returns CDR1 SEHNR and CDR2 FQNEAQ (reference sequence). The CDR3 length is 14 residues. CDR3 coding DNA: TGTGCCAGCAGCTTAGTGGCCAGGTCCTACGAGCAGTACTTC. Amino acid sequence: CASSLVARSYEQYF.

This clonotype was counted a few times. The rearrangement joins TRBV20-1 to TRBJ2-5; D is perhaps TRBD1 (6 bases). The J call could be wrong; TRBJ2-1 is a better fit for the DNA end. The CDR3 extends over 14 amino acids. The V gene's germline CDR1 is DFQATT and CDR2 SNEGSKA (reference sequence). The CDR3 spells CSASGTMAYNEQFF. DNA for the CDR3: TGCAGTGCTTCCGGGACAATGGCCTACAATGAGCAGTTCTTC.

This clonotype was observed a handful of times. CDR3: CAIGGSGDNEQFF. In DNA, the CDR3 is TGTGCCATCGGGGGGTCGGGGGACAATGAGCAGTTCTTC. The chain has TRBV10-3 and TRBJ2-1, with D maybe TRBD2 (6 bases). This CDR3 region has 13 residues. CDR1 is ENHRY, CDR2 SYGVKD, per germline. Trimming shortened V by 8 bases and J by 5 bases, and 13 bases separated the two germline ends.

In this sample, this clonotype turned up a few times. The chain has TRBV5-1 and TRBJ1-2; 7 bases fit TRBD1. Trimming cost V 2 bases and J 7 bases; bases outside gene matches: 8. This CDR3 is built from 14 residues. The germline V gene encodes CDR1 SGHRS and CDR2 YFSETQ. CDR3 in amino acids: CASSFGTVPGGYTF. DNA of the CDR3: TGCGCCAGCAGCTTCGGGACAGTACCTGGTGGCTACACCTTC.

The rearrangement links TRBV6-2 or TRBV6-3 to TRBJ2-3; a weak D match, TRBD2 (6 bases). Per the germline V gene, CDR1 is MNHEY and CDR2 is SVGEGT. The CDR3 is made up of 12 amino acids. Trimming cost V 6 bases and J 5 bases, with 9 bases left between them. CDR3: CASRLAGDTQYF. DNA for the CDR3: TGTGCCAGCAGACTAGCAGGAGATACGCAGTATTTT.

The chain carries TRBV5-4 and TRBJ2-7; 7 nucleotides align to TRBD2. The CDR3 has 15 residues. CDR1 is SGHNT and CDR2 is YYREEE in the germline V gene (reference sequence). Trimming at V came to 4 bases and at J to 5 bases, leaving 12 bases not matched to a gene. The CDR3 DNA reads as TGTGCCAGCAGCCATAAACGGGAGGAAGGGAACGAGCAGTACTTC. It specifies CASSHKREEGNEQYF.

V gene TRBV7-9 combines with J gene TRBJ1-4; 7 nucleotides align to TRBD1. Germline V CDR1 and CDR2: SEHNR, FQNEAQ (reference sequence). There are 19 residues in the CDR3. Trimming at V came to 2 bases and at J to 6 bases, leaving 18 bases not matched to a gene. Written as DNA, the CDR3 is TGTGCCAGCAGCTTACGTGTCGGGCAGGGGGATATGGTTTATGAAAAACTGTTTTTT. Its protein is CASSLRVGQGDMVYEKLFF.

This clonotype was seen only a few times. The chain employs TRBV18 and TRBJ2-4; TRBD1 might be the D (6 bases). V was clipped by 0 bases and J by 0 bases, with 18 bases between them. CDR1 is KGHSH, CDR2 LQKENI, per germline. The CDR3 extends over 19 amino acids. CDR3 nucleotides: TGTGCCAGCTCACCACCCAGGCAGGGGTGGTGGATAGCCAAAAACATTCAGTACTTC. The encoded protein is CASSPPRQGWWIAKNIQYF.